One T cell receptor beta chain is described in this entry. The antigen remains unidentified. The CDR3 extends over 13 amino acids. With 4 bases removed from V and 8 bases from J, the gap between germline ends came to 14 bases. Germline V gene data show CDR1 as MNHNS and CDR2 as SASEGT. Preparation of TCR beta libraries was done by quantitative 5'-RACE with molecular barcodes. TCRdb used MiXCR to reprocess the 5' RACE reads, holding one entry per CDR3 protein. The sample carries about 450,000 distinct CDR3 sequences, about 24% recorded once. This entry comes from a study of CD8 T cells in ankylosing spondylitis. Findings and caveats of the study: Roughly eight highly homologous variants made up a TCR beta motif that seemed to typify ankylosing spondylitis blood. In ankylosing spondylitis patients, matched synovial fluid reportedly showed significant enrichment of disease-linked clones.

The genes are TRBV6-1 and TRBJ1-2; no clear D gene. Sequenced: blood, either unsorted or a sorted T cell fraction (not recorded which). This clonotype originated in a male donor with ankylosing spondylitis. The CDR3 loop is CASSADRPRGYTF. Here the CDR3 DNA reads TGTGCCAGCAGTGCGGACCGGCCCCGAGGCTACACCTTC.